This T cell receptor (beta chain) was observed in a study of CD8 T cells in ankylosing spondylitis. Trimming pared 5 bases from V and 1 base from J, leaving 13 bases between. The CDR3 spans 14 residues. The germline V gene encodes CDR1 DFQATT and CDR2 SNEGSKA (reference sequence). Researchers built TCR beta libraries using quantitative 5'-RACE with molecular barcodes. In TCRdb, the 5' RACE reads were re-called with MiXCR into one record per CDR3 protein. Of over 30,000 distinct CDR3 sequences in the sample, approximately 9.9% were seen once. This clonotype was detected many times. The sequence was collected from a male donor with ankylosing spondylitis. The J gene is TRBJ2-3, the V gene TRBV20-1; weak D call: TRBD2 (5 bases). Sequenced: synovial fluid, either unsorted or a sorted T cell fraction (not recorded which). The CDR3 is CSAPFRRGTDTQYF. CDR3 coding DNA: TGCAGTGCTCCCTTCCGGCGGGGCACAGATACGCAGTATTTT.